This entry describes one T cell receptor (beta chain). Profiling relied on immunoSEQ multiplex PCR, and the TCRdb table lists in-frame clones only, not all of them. This sample has approximately 210,000 clones, with around 90% found just once. The data were obtained in a study of blood T cell repertoires in COVID-19. As for the study in general: COVID-19 samples collected from the United States, Italy and Spain covered acute and convalescent phases.

Everyone who took part was roughly 18 to 100 years old, and they came from some 23 US areas. Membership in each cohort depended on participant-reported clinical history. In Cohort 3, a recovered donor had either two negative PCRs, clearance, or symptom resolution. The sequenced sample consisted of PBMCs or T cells enriched from blood (not recorded which). This clonotype originated in a woman in her 30s who had recovered from COVID-19.

The CDR3 nucleotides are TGTGCCAGCAGTTGGAGTACCCCAGGGACTGAAGCTTTCTTT. Amino acids: CASSWSTPGTEAFF. V gene TRBV7-9 combines with J gene TRBJ1-1, with a possible D match to TRBD1 (5 bases). V gave up 6 bases and J gave up 5 bases, with 16 bases separating them. This CDR3 has 14 residues. Germline assignment: CDR1 SEHNR and CDR2 FQNEAQ (reference sequence).